This TCR beta chain was identified during a study of cytomegalovirus exposure and HLA in healthy donors. Libraries were prepared by immunoSEQ multiplex PCR; TCRdb keeps only in-frame clonotypes and omits some of them. The table lists some 130,000 clones, roughly 90% of them singletons. The CDR3 loop spans 13 amino acids. The ends were cut back, 10 bases at V and 4 bases at J, with 14 bases in the middle. Germline V gene data show CDR1 as LNHDA and CDR2 as SQIVND (reference sequence). Points on this clone: Its specificity is unknown.

Overall study findings and caveats: Within the 90 to 150 validation repertoires, first-cohort TCR clusters tended to co-occur, according to a later analysis.

This TCR was recovered from a man between 25 and 39 years old in good health and CMV-seronegative. The chain combines TRBV19 with TRBJ2-1; D gene unclear. Source material: PBMCs. In nucleotides, the CDR3 is TGTGCCACCTCAGGTCCCGGTTACAATGAGCAGTTCTTC. It yields the protein CATSGPGYNEQFF.